The sequence of this T cell receptor beta chain was determined in a study of blood T cells in healthy people across ages. J lost 2 bases, V lost 6 bases, and 11 bases had no gene match. Per the germline V gene, CDR1 is MNHEY and CDR2 is SVGAGI. CDR3 length: 16 amino acids. Ranging in age from about 6 to 100, the donors were healthy Caucasian individuals from Russia. The authors ran a second PCR of roughly 7 to 11 cycles using a sample-barcoded 5' primer and a J-beta primer mix. Through a template-switch adaptor with 12 random nucleotides, each cDNA molecule received a tag. TCRdb used MiXCR to reprocess the 5' RACE reads, holding one entry per CDR3 protein. This sample carries about 800,000 distinct CDR3 sequences, roughly 64% of them seen once, and the ten largest clones take approximately 20%. Only a few counts were recorded for this clonotype.

The sequencing input was blood. This clonotype was sampled from a young man in good health. The chain combines TRBV6-5 with TRBJ2-3; TRBD1 agrees at 7 bases. This CDR3 reads CASRPRTGTFTDTQYF. Here the CDR3 DNA reads TGTGCCAGCAGACCACGGACAGGCACCTTCACAGATACGCAGTATTTT.